The entry that follows covers one T cell receptor beta chain sequence. Its antigen is currently not known. There are no base qualities to consult, and no much larger clone falls within one base. Whole blood was collected in K2EDTA tubes by collaborating institutions according to the institutions' own protocols. Collaborator samples were shipped for TCRbeta analysis as frozen whole blood, isolated PBMCs, or DNA extracted from either sample type. The data derive from a study of blood T cell repertoires in COVID-19 (dated by TCRdb to the early 2020s). Looking at the study overall: The collaborator samples originated in the United States, Italy and Spain and spanned the acute and convalescent phases of COVID-19. The material from the prospective study consisted of cDNA or gDNA derived from T cells, B-cell-depleted T cells, or PBMCs. The dataset comprised deeply sampled blood TCRbeta repertoires from subjects exposed to, actively infected with, or recovered from COVID-19. A freely available public database, intended as a resource for researchers studying the immune response to SARS-CoV-2, is where the repertoires were released. The samples were drawn from two sources: the first 160 participants of the ongoing ImmuneRACE study, and 1,000 to 1,500 subjects contributed by 6 global collaborators. Nearly every sample came with metadata listing a de-identified subject ID, COVID-19 status, age in years and sex. Where HLA class I and class II types were available, the types were taken from metadata supplied by the sample provider, not from assay-based typing.

TCRbeta CDR3 regions were amplified from genomic DNA using the immunoSEQ Assay, a bias-controlled multiplex PCR. The authors' pipeline ran thus. Within the assay, amplification of reference gene primers was used to estimate how many nucleated cells each sample contained. To quantify the absolute abundance of each unique TCRbeta CDR3 rearrangement, sequence reads were collapsed and filtered. For each sample, productive Simpson clonality was calculated by taking the square root of Simpson's diversity index across productive rearrangements. The table was pulled from immuneACCESS by TCRdb, which kept in-frame rearrangements only. Such tables lose some clones; where checked, under half of the loss comes from unresolved V genes, and the rest has no known cause. D and trimming were read from the DNA, whereas the V and J calls and clone size are those reported in that table. The sample records about 200,000 clones, under 90% of which are singletons. The top ten constitute 3.5% to 4.5% of the sample.

General findings and caveats noted by the study authors: How much clinical and demographic metadata was included differed by source and by participant, and the metadata was provided uncurated.

The CDR3 sequence holds 13 residues, the cysteine and phenylalanine included. CDR3 DNA is the only sequence kept; it has 39 bases, read in frame from the first base. CDR1 and CDR2, looked up from the germline V gene, are MNHEY and SVGAGI. For this chain, trimming is 6 bases at the V end and 8 bases at the J end, and the number of junction bases without a gene match is 8. In this chain, TRBV6-5 is recombined with TRBJ1-2, and TRBD1 aligns with 8 junction nucleotides. This receptor was taken from a man between 45 and 60 years old with acute or convalescent COVID-19. The specimen was peripheral blood. The sequence in DNA is TGTGCCAGCAGGAGGGACAGGTCACGGGGCTACACCTTC. Translated, it gives CASRRDRSRGYTF.